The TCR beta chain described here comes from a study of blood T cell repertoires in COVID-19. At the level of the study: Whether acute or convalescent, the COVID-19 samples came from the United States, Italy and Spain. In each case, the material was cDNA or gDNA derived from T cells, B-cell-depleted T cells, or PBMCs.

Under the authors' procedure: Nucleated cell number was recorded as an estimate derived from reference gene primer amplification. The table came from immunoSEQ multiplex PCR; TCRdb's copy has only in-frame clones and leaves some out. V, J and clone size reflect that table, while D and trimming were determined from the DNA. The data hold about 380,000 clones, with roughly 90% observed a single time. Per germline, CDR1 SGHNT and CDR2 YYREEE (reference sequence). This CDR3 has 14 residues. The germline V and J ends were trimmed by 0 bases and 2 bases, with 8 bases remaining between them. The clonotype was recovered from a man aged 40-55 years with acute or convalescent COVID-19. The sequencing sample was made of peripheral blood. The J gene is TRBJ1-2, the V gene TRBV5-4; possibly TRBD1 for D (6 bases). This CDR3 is CASSLVDRNYGYTF. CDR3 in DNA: TGTGCCAGCAGCTTGGTCGACAGGAACTATGGCTACACCTTC.